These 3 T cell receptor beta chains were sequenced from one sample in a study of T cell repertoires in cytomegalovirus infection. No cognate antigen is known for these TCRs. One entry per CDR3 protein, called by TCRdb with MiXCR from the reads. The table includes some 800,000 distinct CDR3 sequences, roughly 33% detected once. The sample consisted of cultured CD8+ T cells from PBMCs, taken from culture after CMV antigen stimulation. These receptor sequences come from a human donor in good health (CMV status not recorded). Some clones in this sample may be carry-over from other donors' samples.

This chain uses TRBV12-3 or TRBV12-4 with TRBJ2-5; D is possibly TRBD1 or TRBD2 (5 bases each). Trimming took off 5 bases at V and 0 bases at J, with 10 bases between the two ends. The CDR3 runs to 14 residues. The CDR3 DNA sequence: TGTGCCAGCAGTGATGAGGGACACCAAGAGACCCAGTACTTC. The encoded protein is CASSDEGHQETQYF.

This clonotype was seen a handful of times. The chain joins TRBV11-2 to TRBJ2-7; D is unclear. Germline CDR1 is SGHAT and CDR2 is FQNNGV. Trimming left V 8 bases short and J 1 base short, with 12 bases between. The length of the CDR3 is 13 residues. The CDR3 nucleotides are TGTGCCAGCTCCTCTGCTGATTCCTACGAGCAGTACGTC. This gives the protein CASSSADSYEQYV.

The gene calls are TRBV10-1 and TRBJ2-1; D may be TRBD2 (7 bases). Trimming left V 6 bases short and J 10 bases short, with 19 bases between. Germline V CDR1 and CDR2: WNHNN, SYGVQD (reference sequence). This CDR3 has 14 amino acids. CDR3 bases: TGCGCCAGCAGCCCGAGAGGGGGGGCAGGGGAGCAGTTCTTC. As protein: CASSPRGGAGEQFF.